These 17 T cell receptor beta chains share one sample of origin, sequenced in a study of T cells after yellow fever vaccination (dated by TCRdb to about 2019). This sample's treatment or condition label indicates: live attenuated yellow fever vaccine strain. The library came from 5' RACE. The instrument was an Illumina HiSeq 2500. TCRdb reanalyzed the raw reads on its own, using fastp at Q25 for trimming and MiXCR for clone calling, and kept in-frame beta chains. CDR3 protein duplicates are merged, each entry listing the most common genes and DNA. The sample table shows 90,000 to 130,000 distinct CDR3 sequences, and around 8% are seen once. 25% of the sample comes from the top ten. The specimen comprised CD8+ T cells sorted from PBMCs, sampled 45 days after the yellow fever booster vaccination. The receptors here all came from a man younger than 45 who received the YFV17D yellow fever vaccine.

This clonotype has a count of ten or more. The chain carries TRBV6-2 or TRBV6-3 and TRBJ2-1; TRBD2 is a possible D gene (6 bases). The CDR3 spans 14 residues. CDR1 MNHEY and CDR2 SVGEGT come from the germline V gene. Trimming left V 2 bases short and J 4 bases short, with 9 bases between. The CDR3 nucleotides are TGTGCCAGCAGTTACGTGGGGGGTTACAATGAGCAGTTCTTC. Translation gives CASSYVGGYNEQFF.

About this clonotype itself: A read error may explain this, as a much larger clone is one base away. The chain combines TRBV12-3 or TRBV12-4 with TRBJ2-5, with 8 positions matching TRBD2. CDR3 length: 15 residues. The CDR3 spells CASSLAPGGGENQYF. CDR3 bases: TGTGCCAGCAGTTTGGCACCGGGAGGGGGAGAGAACCAGTACTTC.

This clonotype was detected many times. The CDR3 nucleotides read TGTGCCAGCAGCTTAGTGGCGGGAGAGGTCGATGAGCAGTTCTTC. This codes for CASSLVAGEVDEQFF. The chain joins TRBV7-6 to TRBJ2-1; TRBD2 matches 7 bases. Germline CDR1 SGHVS, CDR2 FNYEAQ. V lost 1 base and J lost 8; bases outside the gene matches: 8. CDR3 length equals 15 residues.

Ten or more counts support this clonotype. This rearrangement joins TRBV30 to TRBJ2-5, with TRBD2 matching 8 bases. In germline, CDR1 is GTSNPN, CDR2 SVGIG (reference sequence). The junction had 8 bases not matched to a gene; V was cut back by 4 bases and J by 4 bases. CDR3 size: 14 residues. The CDR3: CAWTGAGEGETQYF. CDR3 DNA: TGTGCCTGGACGGGAGCGGGAGAGGGAGAGACCCAGTACTTC. The variable domain in full, with the rest retrieved from reference TRBV30 and TRBJ2-5, is SQTIHQWPATLVQPVGSPLSLECTVEGTSNPNLYWYRQAAGRGLQLLFYSVGIGQISSEVPQNLSASRPQDRQFILSSKKLLLSDSGFYLCAWTGAGEGETQYFGPGTRLLVL.

The sample holds many counts of this clonotype. The V gene is TRBV4-3, the J gene TRBJ1-6; D gene ambiguous. The CDR3 spans 14 residues. Germline CDR1 reads LGHNA; CDR2 reads YSLEER. With 0 bases removed from V and 4 bases from J, the gap between germline ends came to 4 bases. CDR3 nucleotide sequence: TGCGCCAGCAGCCAAGATGGTTATAATTCACCCCTCCACTTT. It specifies CASSQDGYNSPLHF.

The table lists this clonotype with many counts. The J gene is TRBJ2-7, the V gene TRBV6-2 or TRBV6-3; the D gene could be TRBD1 or TRBD2 (5 bases each). V gave up 0 bases and J gave up 2 bases, with 11 bases separating them. This CDR3 comprises 15 residues. Germline CDR1 reads MNHEY; CDR2 reads SVGEGT. CDR3 region: CASSYSRDQAYEQYF. The CDR3 DNA reads as TGTGCCAGCAGTTACTCGAGGGACCAGGCCTACGAGCAGTACTTC.

This clonotype was found a few times. V usage is TRBV20-1 and J usage is TRBJ2-1; D possibly corresponds to TRBD2 (5 bases). Germline V gene data show CDR1 as DFQATT and CDR2 as SNEGSKA (reference sequence). This CDR3 spans 15 amino acids. V was clipped by 5 bases and J by 0 bases, with 14 bases between them. CDR3 sequence (DNA): TGCAGTGCTGCCGGAGGCCTGAGCTCCTACAATGAGCAGTTCTTC. Translating gives CSAAGGLSSYNEQFF.

In this sample, this clonotype turned up a few times. The rearrangement links TRBV19 to TRBJ2-7, with 9 bases matching TRBD1. CDR1 and CDR2 from the germline V gene are LNHDA and SQIVND (reference sequence). V gave up 7 bases and J gave up 5 bases; unmatched junction bases: 6. The CDR3 is 13 amino acids. In nucleotides, the CDR3 is TGTGCCAGTATCGGGACAGGGCTGGACGAGCAGTACTTC. Encoded protein: CASIGTGLDEQYF.

This clonotype has at least ten counts. The gene calls are TRBV24-1 and TRBJ2-1, with 8 bases fitting TRBD2. The CDR3 runs 12 residues. Germline CDR1 KGHDR, CDR2 SFDVKD. V shed 3 bases, J shed 13 bases, and the junction held 4 bases outside the gene matches. The CDR3 reads CATSDVGLVQFF. The CDR3 region has the DNA TGTGCCACCAGTGATGTGGGACTAGTTCAGTTCTTC.

This clonotype came up many times. This sequence joins TRBV5-5 and TRBJ1-2; no clear D gene. V was pared by 0 bases and J by 6 bases, with 12 bases between. CDR3 length equals 14 residues. Germline values: CDR1 SGHKS, CDR2 YYEKEE (reference sequence). This CDR3 reads CASSLALSSDGYTF. Written as DNA, the CDR3 is TGTGCCAGCAGCTTGGCCTTGTCCTCCGATGGCTACACCTTC.

Only a few counts were recorded for this clonotype. The chain joins TRBV6-4 to TRBJ2-7, with D hard to call. V was clipped by 6 bases and J by 12 bases, with 15 bases between them. CDR3 length: 11 amino acids. From germline, CDR1 is MRHNA and CDR2 SNTAGT. The CDR3 here is CASSGIVGRYF. CDR3 DNA sequence: TGTGCCAGCAGCGGCATCGTTGGGCGGTACTTC.

This clonotype was picked up many times. V is TRBV7-9 and J is TRBJ1-1; D unclear. The CDR3 length is 16 residues. The ends were cut back, 1 base at V and 0 bases at J, with 12 bases in the middle. Per germline, CDR1 SEHNR and CDR2 FQNEAQ (reference sequence). The CDR3 nucleotides read TGTGCCAGCAGCTTAGGGGATGGCCCCATGAACACTGAAGCTTTCTTT. Encoded protein: CASSLGDGPMNTEAFF.

The V call is TRBV19, the J call TRBJ2-1; 8 positions match TRBD1. Germline assignment: CDR1 LNHDA and CDR2 SQIVND (reference sequence). Trimming removed 3 bases from V and 9 bases from J; junction bases left unmatched: 7. This CDR3 contains 14 residues. CDR3 nucleotides: TGTGCCAGTAGTATTGTGTCAGGGGGCTTTGAGCAGTTCTTC. Translation gives CASSIVSGGFEQFF.

The chain combines TRBV3-1 with TRBJ2-7, with 10 bases fitting TRBD2. CDR1 is LGHDT and CDR2 is YNNKEL in the germline V gene (reference sequence). The CDR3 is 16 residues long. The V and J ends lost 2 bases and 3 bases, in that order; junction bases with no gene match: 7. The CDR3 nucleotides are TGTGCCAGCAGCCAATCCTTAGCGGGAGGACACTACGAGCAGTACTTC. As protein: CASSQSLAGGHYEQYF.

This clonotype appeared many times. The CDR3 DNA reads TGCAGTGCTAGAGATCCCAGACACCAGCCCTACGAGCAGTACTTC. Amino acids: CSARDPRHQPYEQYF. The J gene is TRBJ2-7, the V gene TRBV20-1; unclear D gene. Trimming cost V 0 bases and J 2 bases, with 14 bases left between them. The CDR3 spans 15 residues. Germline V lookup: CDR1 DFQATT, CDR2 SNEGSKA (reference sequence).

There are many counts of this clonotype. V gene TRBV11-2 combines with J gene TRBJ2-5; 7 bases map to TRBD2. V shed 4 bases, J shed 2 bases, and the junction held 16 bases outside the gene matches. CDR1 and CDR2 from the germline V gene are SGHAT and FQNNGV. The CDR3 consists of 18 residues. Written as DNA, the CDR3 is TGTGCCAGCAGCTCAACACGGGGACTACGGGACGTACAAGAGACCCAGTACTTC. Translated, it gives CASSSTRGLRDVQETQYF.

Ten or more counts support this clonotype. V is TRBV11-2 and J is TRBJ2-7; TRBD2 matches at 12 bases. The CDR3 has 15 amino acids. Unmatched junction bases numbered 5, after V lost 3 bases and J lost 5 bases. The germline V gene has CDR1 SGHAT and CDR2 FQNNGV. In DNA form, the CDR3 reads TGTGCCAGCAGCTTCGAGACTAGCGGGAGTAACGAGCAGTACTTC. As protein: CASSFETSGSNEQYF.